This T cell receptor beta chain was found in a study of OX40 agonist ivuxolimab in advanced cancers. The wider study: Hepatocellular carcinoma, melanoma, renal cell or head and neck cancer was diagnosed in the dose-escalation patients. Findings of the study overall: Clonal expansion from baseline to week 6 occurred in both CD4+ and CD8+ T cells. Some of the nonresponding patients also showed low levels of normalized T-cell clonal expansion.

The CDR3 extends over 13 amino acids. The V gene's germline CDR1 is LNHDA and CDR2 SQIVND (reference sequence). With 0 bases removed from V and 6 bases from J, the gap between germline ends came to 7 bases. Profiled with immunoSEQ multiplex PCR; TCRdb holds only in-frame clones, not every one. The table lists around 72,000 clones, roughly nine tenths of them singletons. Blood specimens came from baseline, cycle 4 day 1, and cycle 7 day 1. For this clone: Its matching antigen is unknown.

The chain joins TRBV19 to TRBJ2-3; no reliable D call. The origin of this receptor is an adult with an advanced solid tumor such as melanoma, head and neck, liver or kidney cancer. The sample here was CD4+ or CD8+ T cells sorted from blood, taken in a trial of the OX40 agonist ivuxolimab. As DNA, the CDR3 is TGTGCCAGTAGTATAGACATCTGGGATACGCAGTATTTT. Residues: CASSIDIWDTQYF.